The 17 T cell receptor beta chains given below trace back to one sample, sequenced in a study of cytomegalovirus exposure and HLA in healthy donors. Both 60 Vbeta primers and 13 Jbeta primers went into the PCR. TCRdb's table, derived via immunoSEQ multiplex PCR, lists solely in-frame clones and lacks some. The sample gives just over 85,000 clones, approximately 83% of which show up once; less than 4% is in the top ten. The sample consisted of PBMCs. These TCRs come from a man aged 35 to 55 in good health and CMV-seronegative.

The V and J genes are TRBV11-3 and TRBJ2-2, with D tentatively TRBD2 (5 bases). This CDR3 is built from 12 residues. Germline CDR1 SGHNT, CDR2 YENEEA. The V gene lost 6 bases and the J gene lost 5 bases, with 7 bases spanning the gap. Here the CDR3 reads CASSRRTGELFF. The CDR3 DNA is TGTGCCAGCAGTCGGAGGACCGGGGAGCTGTTTTTT. The full variable domain, in which reference TRBV11-3 and TRBJ2-2 provide the parts outside the CDR3, is EAGVVQSPRYKIIEKKQPVAFWCNPISGHNTLYWYLQNLGQGPELLIRYENEEAVDDSQLPKDRFSAERLKGVDSTLKIQPAELGDSAVYLCASSRRTGELFFGEGSRLTVL.

This sequence joins TRBV6-1 and TRBJ1-4, with unresolved D. Deletions cut 8 bases from V and 10 bases from J, with 20 bases between. Germline-derived CDR1 and CDR2 are MNHNS and SASEGT. This CDR3 is built from 14 residues. Here the CDR3 reads CASLVGFEGGKLFF. DNA of the CDR3: TGTGCCAGCTTGGTCGGATTCGAGGGAGGAAAACTGTTTTTT.

The chain employs TRBV4-2 and TRBJ1-1; no clear D gene. Looked up from germline, CDR1 is LGHNA and CDR2 is YNFKEQ. This CDR3 is built from 13 residues. Trimming removed 0 bases at V and 8 bases at J, with 10 bases between. The CDR3 is CASSQDKRREAFF. The DNA of the CDR3 is TGTGCCAGCAGCCAAGATAAGCGACGAGAAGCTTTCTTT.

The rearrangement uses TRBV9 and TRBJ1-1; D remains unclear. Between the trimmed V and J ends, which lost 8 bases and 1 base, there was a span of 18 bases. The CDR3 length is 15 residues. Germline V gene sequence: CDR1 SGDLS, CDR2 YYNGEE. CDR3 in amino acids: CASQEGAGRNTEAFF. Here the CDR3 DNA reads TGTGCCAGTCAGGAGGGCGCCGGGCGGAACACTGAAGCTTTCTTT.

This clone was picked up one time. This chain links TRBV9 with TRBJ1-3, with 8 bases that match TRBD1. V shed 2 bases, J shed 0 bases, and the junction held 4 bases outside the gene matches. Germline loops: CDR1 SGDLS, CDR2 YYNGEE. The CDR3 is 16 amino acids. CDR3 bases: TGTGCCAGCAGCGTTGGGGACAGGCACTCTGGAAACACCATATATTTT. Protein sequence: CASSVGDRHSGNTIYF.

This rearrangement joins TRBV7-7 to TRBJ2-2; 8 bases align to TRBD1. V trimming: 5 bases; J trimming: 5 bases; junction bases outside the gene matches: 13. Germline assignment: CDR1 SSHAT and CDR2 FNYEAQ (reference sequence). The CDR3 is 17 residues long. CDR3 nucleotide sequence: TGTGCCAGCAGCCCCCTCGCCGCAGGGGGCGGTACCGGGGAGCTGTTTTTT. Translation gives CASSPLAAGGGTGELFF.

This chain links TRBV7-2 with TRBJ1-1; D may be TRBD1 (5 bases). The CDR3 loop spans 13 amino acids. Per germline, CDR1 SGHTA and CDR2 FQGNSA. V gave up 5 bases and J gave up 4 bases, with 11 bases separating them. CDR3 region: CASSPGTITEAFF. Written as DNA, the CDR3 is TGTGCCAGCAGCCCAGGGACTATCACTGAAGCTTTCTTT.

The chain joins TRBV12-2 to TRBJ2-7; the table's D gene call, TRBD1, was not cross checked with the DNA. TRBV12-2 is a pseudogene locus. This CDR3 spans 17 amino acids. This CDR3 reads CASRLAEDGGGGYEQYF. The CDR3 nucleotides are TGTGCAAGTCGCTTAGCGGAGGATGGAGGGGGCGGCTACGAGCAGTACTTC.

The V gene is TRBV5-5, the J gene TRBJ1-4; 7 bases map to TRBD1. Germline V gene lookup returns CDR1 SGHKS and CDR2 YYEKEE (reference sequence). The CDR3 has 15 residues. After removal of 2 bases from V and 5 bases from J, the junction contained 6 bases not matched to a gene. CDR3 in amino acids: CASSLAQGGNEKLFF. CDR3 coding DNA: TGTGCCAGCAGCTTAGCGCAGGGGGGAAATGAAAAACTGTTTTTT.

The chain carries TRBV19 and TRBJ1-1; no definite D call. Germline V lookup: CDR1 LNHDA, CDR2 SQIVND (reference sequence). The V end lost 5 bases, the J end lost 1 base, and 5 bases lay between the germline ends. CDR3 length equals 12 residues. The DNA of the CDR3 is TGTGCCAGTAGTGTGGCGAACACTGAAGCTTTCTTT. Translating it yields CASSVANTEAFF.

J is TRBJ2-5 and V is TRBV6-5; D possibly corresponds to TRBD2 (5 bases). Germline assignment: CDR1 MNHEY and CDR2 SVGAGI. There are 14 residues in the CDR3. Trimming stripped 2 bases from V and 3 bases from J, with 10 bases between. CDR3 coding DNA: TGTGCCAGCAGTTACCGGGGTATCGAAGAGACCCAGTACTTC. This codes for CASSYRGIEETQYF.

This clone appeared once. Germline and junction disagree at one end, which may indicate a read error. The rearrangement uses TRBV29-1 and TRBJ1-1; TRBD1 might be the D (6 bases). In germline, CDR1 is SQVTM, CDR2 ANQGSEA. The length of the CDR3 is 12 residues. CDR3 amino acids: CSGEQGNTEAFF. The CDR3 region has the DNA TGCAGCGGTGAACAGGGGAACACTGAAGCTTTCTTT.

The chain couples TRBV9 to TRBJ1-5, with D hard to call. Looked up from germline, CDR1 is SGDLS and CDR2 is YYNGEE. V shed 8 bases and J shed 1 base, with 7 bases lying between them. The CDR3 runs to 12 residues. CDR3 amino acids: CASLSSNQPQHF. The CDR3 bases are TGTGCCAGTTTAAGCAGCAATCAGCCCCAGCATTTT.

The rearrangement links TRBV27 to TRBJ2-5; 9 bases fit TRBD2. The DNA end favors TRBJ2-7, so the J call may be wrong. The V gene's germline CDR1 is MNHEY and CDR2 SMNVEV (reference sequence). CDR3 size: 14 residues. The CDR3 protein is CASSSKRGDYEQYF. In DNA, the CDR3 is TGTGCCAGCAGTTCCAAGCGGGGGGACTACGAGCAGTACTTC.

V gene TRBV28 combines with J gene TRBJ2-3; 16 bases align to TRBD2. J gave up 5 bases and V 4 bases, and 6 bases lay outside the gene matches. Germline lookup yields CDR1 MDHEN and CDR2 SYDVKM. The CDR3 totals 17 residues. This CDR3 is CASSYGTSGGAGDTQYF. For the CDR3, the DNA is TGTGCCAGCAGTTACGGGACTAGCGGGGGGGCCGGAGATACGCAGTATTTT.

The chain links TRBV18 to TRBJ2-3, with 14 positions matching TRBD2. Per germline, CDR1 KGHSH and CDR2 LQKENI. V was pared by 3 bases and J by 2 bases, with 4 bases of the junction left unmatched. This CDR3 has 17 residues. CDR3 DNA: TGTGCCAGCTCACCGGGACTAGCGGGGGTTATCACAGATACGCAGTATTTT. It specifies CASSPGLAGVITDTQYF.

This chain joins TRBV6-5 and TRBJ2-7; TRBD2 aligns across 7 bases. The CDR3 loop spans 14 amino acids. Germline V lookup: CDR1 MNHEY, CDR2 SVGAGI. J lost 6 bases, V lost 5 bases, and 10 bases had no gene match. CDR3 DNA sequence: TGTGCCAGCAGTACTTTTGGGGGGGGAAGCGAGCAGTACTTC. Amino acid sequence: CASSTFGGGSEQYF.